What follows are 2 T cell receptor beta chains derived from one specimen sequenced in a study of cytomegalovirus exposure and HLA in healthy donors. 13 Jbeta primers and 60 Vbeta primers were used for the PCR. Profiling relied on immunoSEQ multiplex PCR, and the TCRdb table lists in-frame clones only, not all of them. The sample has about 150,000 clones, roughly three quarters seen once; the top ten hold around 3.1%. The sequencing sample was made of PBMCs. These receptor sequences come from a woman aged 45-59 years in good health and CMV-seropositive.

The chain combines TRBV18 with TRBJ1-5; 9 nucleotides agree with TRBD1. With V trimmed by 3 bases and J by 5 bases, 2 bases remained unmatched. The CDR3 consists of 14 residues. Germline-derived CDR1 and CDR2 are KGHSH and LQKENI. This chain's CDR3 is CASSPGQGDQPQHF. CDR3 in DNA: TGTGCCAGCTCACCGGGACAGGGTGATCAGCCCCAGCATTTT.

This chain links TRBV5-1 with TRBJ1-1; 7 positions agree with TRBD1. The CDR3 runs 14 residues. CDR1 and CDR2 from the germline V gene are SGHRS and YFSETQ. J gave up 4 bases and V 4 bases, and 7 bases lay outside the gene matches. The CDR3 nucleotides are TGCGCCAGCAGCCTATATGACAGGGCCACTGAAGCTTTCTTT. This sequence encodes CASSLYDRATEAFF.